This TCR beta chain was obtained from a study of cytomegalovirus exposure and HLA in healthy donors. Findings of the study overall: According to a subsequent analysis, TCR clusters from the first cohort were inclined to appear together in the roughly 120 validation repertoires.

About this clone: Its antigen is unidentified.

Unmatched junction bases numbered 10, after V lost 5 bases and J lost 0 bases. CDR1 and CDR2 from the germline V gene are SGHTA and FQGNSA. The CDR3 totals 17 residues. The assay was immunoSEQ multiplex PCR, and TCRdb's table has in-frame clones only and misses some. Among 100,000 to 150,000 clones listed, roughly 88% were seen once. The sequence was collected from a man younger than 35 in good health and CMV-seronegative. Sequenced: PBMCs. The chain carries TRBV7-2 and TRBJ1-3, with 7 bases matching TRBD1. In nucleotides, the CDR3 is TGTGCCAGCAGCCCAAGGGGGACAGTCGTCTCTGGAAACACCATATATTTT. Translation: CASSPRGTVVSGNTIYF.